Listed below are T cell receptor beta chains from one sample, sequenced in a study of a mutant IDH1 vaccine in newly diagnosed glioma. The antigens of these receptors remain unknown. Some clones are missing from TCRdb's copy, which holds only in-frame ones; the method was immunoSEQ multiplex PCR. The repertoire holds about 40,000 clones, with just over 90% as singletons. The specimen was PBMCs, collected from a glioma patient whose treatment included an IDH1 peptide vaccine. The receptors originated from a man aged 50 or older with glioma. Each CDR3 is given with its conserved first and last residue.

J gene | V gene | CDR3 protein
TRBJ2-5 | TRBV6-1 | CASSDGLVQTQYF
TRBJ1-1 | TRBV27 | CASSFRGGGTEAFF
TRBJ1-1 | TRBV19 | CASKSQGAMAEAFF
TRBJ2-7 | TRBV18 | CASSPPNLSWEQYF
TRBJ2-2 | TRBV6-5 | CASSYEGSGELFF
TRBJ2-3 | TRBV11-2 | CASSLVASGGTSTDTQYF
TRBJ1-1 | TRBV7-9 | CASSLTGIPEAFF
TRBJ2-7 | TRBV4-2 | CASSLELSLSSYEQYF
TRBJ1-4 | TRBV30 | CAWGIQANEKLFF
TRBJ1-3 | TRBV30 | CAWSVGTAGNTIYF
TRBJ2-4 | TRBV6-5 | CASTTPGSIQYF
TRBJ1-1 | TRBV28 | CASSGQGLNTEAFF
TRBJ1-1 | TRBV10-1 | CASSARRGNTEAFF
TRBJ2-3 | TRBV5-1 | CASSSTPISSTDTQYF
TRBJ2-3 | TRBV11-2 | CASSRWDGGSSTDTQYF
TRBJ2-2 | TRBV19 | CASSVTTTGTGELFF
TRBJ1-5 | TRBV7-8 | CASSLVRSNQPQHF
TRBJ1-5 | TRBV27 | CASSLSRGNQPQHF
TRBJ1-2 | TRBV27 | CASSLSFQGIYGYTF
TRBJ2-7 | TRBV6-1 | CAVRPGQGRHEQYF
TRBJ2-1 | TRBV5-1 | CASSIGRNEQFF
TRBJ2-6 | TRBV10-1 | CASSDGGSGANVLTF
TRBJ2-6 | TRBV6-1 | CASREGLSGANVLTF
TRBJ2-3 | TRBV7-8 | CASSLSSGVVTDTQYF
TRBJ2-1 | TRBV21-1 | CASNGLAGVYNEQFF
TRBJ1-2 | TRBV14 | CASSLVIGGGGYTF
TRBJ2-3 | TRBV27 | CASSPSGQRSTDTQYF
TRBJ2-1 | TRBV7-9 | CASSSTSGRGHEQFF
TRBJ1-1 | TRBV28 | CASSPSWGQGKSTEAFF
TRBJ2-7 | TRBV7-2 | CASSHDSGGSSYEQYF
TRBJ2-7 | TRBV7-9 | CASSSRYEQYF
TRBJ1-1 | TRBV19 | CASTSVGARGTEAFF
TRBJ2-7 | TRBV6-5 | CASRRPGTPYEQYF
TRBJ2-3 | TRBV2 | CASSVNPHTQYF
TRBJ1-2 | TRBV6-5 | CASSYGGAQGYGYTF
TRBJ2-7 | TRBV30 | CAWSAHYEQYF
TRBJ1-1 | TRBV6-1 | CASSVGENTEAFF
TRBJ2-5 | TRBV21-1 | CASSLGTSARTTQYF
TRBJ1-2 | TRBV6-1 | CASRGVGGAGNYTF
TRBJ2-1 | TRBV11-2 | CASSKTGGSTPTYNEQFF
TRBJ2-2 | TRBV14 | CASSQVRATGELFF
TRBJ2-5 | TRBV27 | CASSLSDTGRGTQYF
TRBJ2-1 | TRBV5-5 | CASSLRAGMVVNEQFF
TRBJ1-6 | TRBV2 | CASSYDQGAYNSPLHF
TRBJ2-2 | TRBV5-1 | CASSPSGVPSTGELFF
TRBJ2-7 | TRBV5-1 | CASSGTSVAYEQYF
TRBJ2-7 | TRBV5-4 | CASSPPGQGISYEQYF